This section outlines one TCR beta chain sequence together with its context. Its target is not known. The data stem from a study of identical twins. The CDR3 contains 16 residues. V was clipped by 2 bases and J by 2 bases; unmatched bases: 7. The germline V gene has CDR1 SEHNR and CDR2 FQNEAQ (reference sequence). A universal primer site came from template switching; cDNA carried unique molecular identifiers. From the 5' RACE reads, TCRdb called clonotypes with MiXCR, one entry per CDR3 protein. The table records more than 1.5 million distinct CDR3 sequences, under 35% of them present only once. Study-wide results and limits: Weaker excess twin sharing was observed in beta out-of-frame sequences.

The origin of this receptor is a newborn girl in good health. The rearrangement links TRBV7-9 to TRBJ2-5, with 8 bases aligning to TRBD2. The sequenced sample consisted of cord blood. The CDR3 nucleotides read TGTGCCAGCAGCTTATTACAGCGGGAGTATCAAGAGACCCAGTACTTC. It is translated as CASSLLQREYQETQYF. Based on the CDR3 plus reference TRBV7-9 and TRBJ2-5, the full variable domain is DTGVSQNPRHKITKRGQNVTFRCDPISEHNRLYWYRQTLGQGPEFLTYFQNEAQLEKSRLLSDRFSAERPKGSFSTLEIQRTEQGDSAMYLCASSLLQREYQETQYFGPGTRLLVL.